This entry lists 30 T cell receptor beta chains sequenced from one sample in a study of CD8 T cells in Susac syndrome (dated by TCRdb to between 2018 and 2020). Library preparation employed the immunoSEQ multiplex PCR assay. RNA was extracted using the RNeasy kit, and roughly 0.45 to 1 microgram was reverse transcribed with random hexamers. TCRdb itself trimmed the public reads at Q25 with fastp, ran MiXCR and retained productive beta chains. Under each unique CDR3 protein, matching rows form one entry showing the most common genes and DNA. In all, the sample holds more than 200,000 distinct CDR3 sequences, and 93% of those were seen once. Together, the top ten hold approximately 0.072% of the sample. The sample comprised CD4+ T cells from PBMCs. These receptors originate from a human donor with multiple sclerosis.

Written as DNA, the CDR3 is TGTGCCACCAGTGATCCGAGCCAGGCGGCGGAAAAACTGTTTTTT. Encoded protein: CATSDPSQAAEKLFF. The chain recombines TRBV24-1 with TRBJ1-4, with D unresolved. The CDR3 extends over 15 amino acids. Trimming shortened V by 3 bases and J by 8 bases, and 15 bases separated the two germline ends. Germline loops: CDR1 KGHDR, CDR2 SFDVKD.

The chain recombines TRBV3-1 with TRBJ2-7, with 14 bases matching TRBD2. V shed 0 bases and J 7 bases; nucleotides not matched to a gene: 2. This CDR3 has 15 residues. CDR1 is LGHDT and CDR2 is YNNKEL in the germline V gene (reference sequence). CDR3 nucleotides: TGTGCCAGCAGCCAAGAAGGGACTAGCGGGGGTGAGCAGTACTTC. Residues: CASSQEGTSGGEQYF.

The V and J genes are TRBV20-1 and TRBJ2-1; no firm D call. The CDR3 loop spans 13 amino acids. From germline, CDR1 is DFQATT and CDR2 SNEGSKA (reference sequence). Deletions cut 3 bases from V and 10 bases from J, with 16 bases between. The CDR3 loop reads CSASLLLGWEQFF. As DNA, the CDR3 is TGCAGTGCTAGTTTATTACTCGGATGGGAGCAGTTCTTC.

J is TRBJ2-1 and V is TRBV7-3, with 10 bases lining up with TRBD2. CDR1 SGHTA and CDR2 FQGTGA come from the germline V gene. The length of the CDR3 is 14 residues. The ends lost 5 bases at V and 7 bases at J; junction bases unmatched: 5. The CDR3 here is CASSPGLARNEQFF. The CDR3 DNA reads TGTGCCAGCAGCCCGGGACTAGCGCGGAATGAGCAGTTCTTC.

V is TRBV7-9 and J is TRBJ2-1; D is possibly TRBD1 (6 bases). From germline, CDR1 is SEHNR and CDR2 FQNEAQ (reference sequence). Trimming took off 5 bases at V and 3 bases at J, with 14 bases between the two ends. CDR3 length: 15 amino acids. CDR3 in amino acids: CASSTTGRIYNEQFF. CDR3 bases: TGTGCCAGCAGCACCACAGGGAGAATCTACAATGAGCAGTTCTTC.

V and J are TRBV18 and TRBJ2-7; possible D gene TRBD2, 5 bases. V was clipped by 6 bases and J by 6 bases, with 18 bases between them. The CDR3 runs to 14 residues. Germline V gene lookup returns CDR1 KGHSH and CDR2 LQKENI. The CDR3 spells CASSLPGLSAEQYV. CDR3 bases: TGTGCCAGCTCCCTTCCCGGGCTTAGCGCCGAGCAGTACGTC.

The chain uses TRBV24-1 and TRBJ2-1, with TRBD1 matching over 7 bases. CDR3 size: 13 residues. With 4 bases clipped from V and 10 bases from J, the junction kept 6 bases outside the gene matches. Germline CDR1 is KGHDR and CDR2 is SFDVKD. The CDR3 sequence: CATSEPDRDEQFF. Here the CDR3 DNA reads TGTGCCACCAGTGAGCCTGACAGGGACGAGCAGTTCTTC.

The rearrangement uses TRBV20-1 and TRBJ1-2; possible D gene TRBD1, 5 bases. Germline lookup yields CDR1 DFQATT and CDR2 SNEGSKA (reference sequence). V was shortened by 6 bases and J by 5 bases, with 22 bases between the two germline ends. CDR3 length: 15 residues. CDR3: CSAEDSKGRRYGYTF. For the CDR3, the DNA is TGCAGTGCCGAGGACTCGAAGGGGCGCCGATATGGCTACACCTTC.

The chain couples TRBV30 to TRBJ1-1; a possible D gene is TRBD1 (6 bases). Trimming took off 1 base at V and 0 bases at J, with 15 bases between the two ends. The CDR3 has 16 residues. From germline, CDR1 is GTSNPN and CDR2 SVGIG (reference sequence). The CDR3 reads CAWSGEKGGMNTEAFF. The CDR3 nucleotides are TGTGCCTGGAGTGGAGAGAAAGGGGGTATGAACACTGAAGCTTTCTTT.

The V call is TRBV5-1, the J call TRBJ2-7; 8 bases line up with TRBD2. The V gene's germline CDR1 is SGHRS and CDR2 YFSETQ. The J segment lost 5 bases and the V segment lost 4 bases, leaving 11 bases of the junction unmatched. The CDR3 length is 15 residues. In nucleotides, the CDR3 is TGCGCCAGCAGCCCCCCAGGAGCGGGAGAGGACGAGCAGTACGTC. Translation gives CASSPPGAGEDEQYV.

This chain uses TRBV7-9 with TRBJ2-3, with TRBD2 identical over 9 bases. V gave up 3 bases and J gave up 2 bases; unmatched junction bases: 3. This CDR3 contains 15 residues. The germline V gene has CDR1 SEHNR and CDR2 FQNEAQ (reference sequence). The CDR3 DNA follows: TGTGCCAGCAGCTTGGGCGGGGGGGCCACAGATACGCAGTATTTT. Its translation: CASSLGGGATDTQYF.

The chain recombines TRBV10-2 with TRBJ2-5, with 10 bases identical to TRBD2. The CDR3 is 16 amino acids. Germline CDR1 is WSHSY and CDR2 is SAAADI. J was trimmed by 1 base and V by 6 bases; bases with no gene match: 8. CDR3 nucleotide sequence: TGCGCCAGCAGGGTAGCGGGGGGTCCCTCCCAAGAGACCCAGTACTTC. Translated, it gives CASRVAGGPSQETQYF.

The chain employs TRBV25-1 and TRBJ2-5, with D hard to call. The V gene lost 2 bases and the J gene lost 6 bases, with 13 bases spanning the gap. Germline V gene lookup returns CDR1 MGHDK and CDR2 SYGVNS. CDR3 size: 14 residues. CDR3 coding DNA: TGTGCCAGCAGTGAAGGCGGTAGCAAGCAGACCCAGTACTTC. This sequence encodes CASSEGGSKQTQYF.

The rearrangement joins TRBV6-5 to TRBJ2-3, with TRBD2 matching 10 bases. J lost 6 bases, V lost 3 bases, and 6 bases had no gene match. The CDR3 extends over 15 amino acids. The V gene's germline CDR1 is MNHEY and CDR2 SVGAGI. The CDR3, as DNA: TGTGCCAGCAGTTATGAGCGGGGGGGTGGGGATACGCAGTATTTT. Protein sequence: CASSYERGGGDTQYF.

This chain connects TRBV2 to TRBJ1-5, with 7 bases lining up with TRBD1. The CDR3 contains 15 residues. After removal of 5 bases from V and 5 bases from J, the junction contained 9 bases not matched to a gene. CDR1 and CDR2 (germline): SNHLY, FYNNEI. The CDR3 DNA sequence: TGTGCCAGCAGTTCACTGACAGGGTCGCATCAGCCCCAGCATTTT. Residues: CASSSLTGSHQPQHF. The variable domain in full, completed from reference TRBV2 and TRBJ1-5, reads EPEVTQTPSHQVTQMGQEVILRCVPISNHLYFYWYRQILGQKVEFLVSFYNNEISEKSEIFDDQFSVERPDGSNFTLKIRSTKLEDSAMYFCASSSLTGSHQPQHFGDGTRLSIL.

A word on this clonotype: One end of the junction does not line up with germline, which may come from a read error. The V and J genes are TRBV24-1 and TRBJ2-2; 7 bases agree with TRBD2. The CDR3 sequence is 17 residues long. CDR1 KGHDR and CDR2 SFDVKD come from the germline V gene. This chain's CDR3 is CATSDQIVSGNAGELFF. DNA of the CDR3: TGTGCCACCAGTGATCAGATTGTCAGCGGGAACGCCGGGGAGCTGTTTTTT.

V and J are TRBV28 and TRBJ1-1; TRBD1 is a possible D gene (6 bases). The germline V and J ends were trimmed by 6 bases and 0 bases, with 14 bases remaining between them. The CDR3 runs 15 residues. Germline CDR1 and CDR2: MDHEN and SYDVKM. The CDR3: CASRTTGNVNTEAFF. The CDR3 DNA reads TGTGCCAGCAGGACGACAGGAAACGTGAACACTGAAGCTTTCTTT. Drawing the rest from reference TRBV28 and TRBJ1-1, the complete variable domain is DVKVTQSSRYLVKRTGEKVFLECVQDMDHENMFWYRQDPGLGLRLIYFSYDVKMKEKGDIPEGYSVSREKKERFSLILESASTNQTSMYLCASRTTGNVNTEAFFGQGTRLTVV.

This chain uses TRBV5-1 with TRBJ2-1; TRBD2 might be the D (6 bases). In germline, CDR1 is SGHRS, CDR2 YFSETQ. The length of the CDR3 is 16 residues. With 0 bases removed from V and 1 base from J, the gap between germline ends came to 11 bases. The CDR3: CASSLEPGRSYNEQFF. Here the CDR3 DNA reads TGCGCCAGCAGCTTGGAGCCGGGGAGGTCCTACAATGAGCAGTTCTTC.

The chain carries TRBV7-3 and TRBJ2-2; TRBD1 matches 7 bases. The CDR3 runs to 14 residues. CDR1 SGHTA and CDR2 FQGTGA come from the germline V gene. The junction had 5 bases not matched to a gene; V was cut back by 5 bases and J by 5 bases. The CDR3 bases are TGTGCCAGCAGCGATGGACAGGCAACCGGGGAGCTGTTTTTT. Residues: CASSDGQATGELFF.

This rearrangement joins TRBV24-1 to TRBJ2-1; D unresolved. The CDR3 is made up of 11 amino acids. Germline V CDR1 and CDR2: KGHDR, SFDVKD. V shed 9 bases and J shed 6 bases, with 8 bases lying between them. The CDR3 sequence is CATSSPNEQFF. The DNA for the CDR3 is TGTGCCACCTCCTCGCCCAATGAGCAGTTCTTC.

J is TRBJ2-5 and V is TRBV30; D is unclear. The length of the CDR3 is 13 residues. Germline assignment: CDR1 GTSNPN and CDR2 SVGIG (reference sequence). V was shortened by 0 bases and J by 5 bases, with 10 bases between the two germline ends. The DNA of the CDR3 is TGTGCCTGGAGTGTTTGGGCGCGCGAGACCCAGTACTTC. It specifies CAWSVWARETQYF.

The CDR3 DNA is TGTGCCAGCAGACAAATCTACAATGAGCAGTTCTTC. Its translation: CASRQIYNEQFF. The chain carries TRBV6-1 and TRBJ2-1, with no clear D. CDR1 and CDR2 from the germline V gene are MNHNS and SASEGT. The CDR3 loop spans 12 amino acids. The V and J ends lost 6 bases and 3 bases respectively, with 6 bases between them.

The V call is TRBV7-3, the J call TRBJ2-2, with D uncertain. Trimming removed 0 bases from V and 1 base from J, with 6 bases in between. CDR1 is SGHTA, CDR2 FQGTGA, per germline. The CDR3 sequence is 15 residues long. Here the CDR3 reads CASSLTPRNTGELFF. The CDR3 DNA follows: TGTGCCAGCAGCTTAACCCCTCGGAACACCGGGGAGCTGTTTTTT.

The chain employs TRBV4-2 and TRBJ2-1; possible D gene TRBD2, 6 bases. The CDR3 has 15 residues. Germline values: CDR1 LGHNA, CDR2 YNFKEQ. V was pared by 2 bases and J by 6 bases, with 14 bases between. CDR3 residues: CASSQLIGGRNEQFF. The CDR3 DNA is TGTGCCAGCAGCCAATTAATAGGAGGGCGCAATGAGCAGTTCTTC.

The V gene is TRBV12-3 or TRBV12-4, the J gene TRBJ2-5; D may be TRBD2 (7 bases). Trimming shortened V by 4 bases and J by 5 bases, and 14 bases separated the two germline ends. The CDR3 is 14 amino acids. CDR3 coding DNA: TGTGCCAGCAGTTCCGGGGGGCCTACGGAGACCCAGTACTTC. Translated, it gives CASSSGGPTETQYF.

The rearrangement uses TRBV12-3 or TRBV12-4 and TRBJ1-1, with a weak D call TRBD1 (5 bases). Trimming removed 8 bases at V and 0 bases at J, with 16 bases between. The CDR3 consists of 15 residues. The CDR3 is CASATAPLMNTEAFF. CDR3 DNA: TGTGCCAGCGCGACAGCACCTCTCATGAACACTGAAGCTTTCTTT.

CDR3 nucleotides: TGTGCCAGCAGTTATGTGGGAGAGACCCAGTACTTC. Its protein product is CASSYVGETQYF. The chain has TRBV6-2 or TRBV6-3 and TRBJ2-5, with D hard to call. The CDR3 sequence is 12 residues long. Germline CDR1 MNHEY, CDR2 SVGEGT. Trimming shortened V by 3 bases and J by 4 bases, and 6 bases separated the two germline ends.

The chain uses TRBV5-1 and TRBJ1-1; 7 bases are shared with TRBD1. The junction had 8 bases not matched to a gene; V was cut back by 3 bases and J by 0 bases. The CDR3 is 16 residues long. Germline CDR1 and CDR2: SGHRS and YFSETQ. In nucleotides, the CDR3 is TGCGCCAGCAGCTGGGACAGCAACAAGATGAACACTGAAGCTTTCTTT. Translation: CASSWDSNKMNTEAFF.

The chain uses TRBV7-3 and TRBJ2-6, with D tentatively TRBD2 (6 bases). The CDR3 totals 17 residues. CDR1 SGHTA and CDR2 FQGTGA come from the germline V gene. V lost 5 bases, J lost 0 bases, and 14 bases lay in between. The CDR3 loop reads CASSPVAGPSGANVLTF. The CDR3 DNA follows: TGTGCCAGCAGCCCAGTGGCGGGGCCCTCTGGGGCCAACGTCCTGACTTTC.

The V gene is TRBV2, the J gene TRBJ2-7; D gene ambiguous. The CDR3 runs to 12 residues. Trimming removed 6 bases at V and 5 bases at J, with 11 bases between. Germline CDR1 SNHLY, CDR2 FYNNEI. The CDR3 nucleotides are TGTGCCAGCAGGGCCGAGAAGGACGAGCAGTACGTC. Translating gives CASRAEKDEQYV.